This record covers a single T cell receptor beta chain. Antigen: not known. This specimen comes from a study of cytomegalovirus exposure and HLA in healthy donors. Nominally healthy donors provided the samples, though records likely missed some immune exposures. The PCR had 60 Vbeta and 13 Jbeta primers. Authors' analysis steps: Around 10 million of the 60 million to 90 million unique TCR beta chains counted in a later analysis were shared. The protocol was immunoSEQ multiplex PCR, while the TCRdb copy is restricted to in-frame clones and leaves out a portion. V and J calls and clone size follow that table, whereas D and trimming were derived from the DNA. This sample yields around 94,000 clones, of which about 62% are seen a single time; 3.5% to 4.5% belongs to the top ten. Study-wide findings and caveats: It was reported that the classifier diagnosed cytomegalovirus status with high specificity and sensitivity in both the original and validation cohorts. The study put under 200 TCR beta chains on its list as cytomegalovirus-associated.

The sequencing sample was made of PBMCs. This sequence originates from a man aged 25-45 years in good health and CMV-seronegative.

The CDR3 DNA follows: TGCGCCAGCAGAGGGGACACCCTTGGAGACTACGAGCAGTACTTC. It is translated as CASRGDTLGDYEQYF. V gene TRBV10-2 combines with J gene TRBJ2-7, with D perhaps matching TRBD1 (6 bases). The length of the CDR3 is 15 residues. Trimming shortened V by 6 bases and J by 3 bases, and 18 bases separated the two germline ends. Germline V CDR1 and CDR2: WSHSY, SAAADI.